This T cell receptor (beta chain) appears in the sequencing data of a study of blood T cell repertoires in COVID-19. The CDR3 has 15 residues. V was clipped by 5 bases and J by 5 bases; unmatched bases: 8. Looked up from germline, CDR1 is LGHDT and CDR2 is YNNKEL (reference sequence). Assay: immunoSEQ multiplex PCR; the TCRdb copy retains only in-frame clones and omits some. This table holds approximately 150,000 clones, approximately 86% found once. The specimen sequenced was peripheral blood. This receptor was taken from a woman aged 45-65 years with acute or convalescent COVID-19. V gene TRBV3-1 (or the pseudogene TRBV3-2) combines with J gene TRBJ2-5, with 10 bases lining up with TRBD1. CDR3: CASSSGTGEWETQYF. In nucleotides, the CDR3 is TGTGCCAGCAGCTCCGGGACAGGGGAATGGGAGACCCAGTACTTC.